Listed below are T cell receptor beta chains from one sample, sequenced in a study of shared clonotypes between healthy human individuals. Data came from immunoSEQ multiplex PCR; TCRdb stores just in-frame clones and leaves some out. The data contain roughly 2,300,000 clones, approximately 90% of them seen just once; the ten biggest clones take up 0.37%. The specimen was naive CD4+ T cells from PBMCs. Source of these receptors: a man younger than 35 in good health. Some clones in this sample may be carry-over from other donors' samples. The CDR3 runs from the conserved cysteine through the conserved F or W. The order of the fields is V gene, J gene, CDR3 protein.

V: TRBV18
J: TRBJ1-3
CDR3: CASSSSGTEYSGNTIYF

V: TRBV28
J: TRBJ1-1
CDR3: CASSIRQGFNTEAFF

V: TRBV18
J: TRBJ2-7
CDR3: CASSPVASGAYEQYF

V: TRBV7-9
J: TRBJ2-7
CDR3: CASSLGRTYEQYF

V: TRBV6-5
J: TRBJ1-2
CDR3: CASSGQGSGAYGYTF

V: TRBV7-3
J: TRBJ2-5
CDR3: CASSSIAGDPQETQYF

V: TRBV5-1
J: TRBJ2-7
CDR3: CASSLEGDRSYEQYF

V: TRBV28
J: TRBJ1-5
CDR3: CASSPARWLWDRGQPQHF

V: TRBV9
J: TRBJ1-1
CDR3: CASSVSPGQDYTEAFF

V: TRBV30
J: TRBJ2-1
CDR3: CAWSAPTGGDEQFF

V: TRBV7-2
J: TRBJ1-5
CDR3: CASSYGLDQPQHF

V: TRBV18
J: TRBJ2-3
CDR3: CASSDSTDTQYF

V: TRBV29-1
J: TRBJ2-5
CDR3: CSVAAGGLETQYF

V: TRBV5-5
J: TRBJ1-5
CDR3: CASSPGLGQGSGQPQHF

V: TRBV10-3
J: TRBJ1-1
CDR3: CASRTATLSENTEAFF

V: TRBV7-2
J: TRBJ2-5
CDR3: CASSLGGGETQYF

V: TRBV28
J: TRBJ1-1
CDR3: CASSFGATEAFF

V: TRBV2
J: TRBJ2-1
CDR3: CASSEILGLAEEQFF

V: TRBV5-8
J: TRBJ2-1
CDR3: CASSSGLAGLYNEQFF

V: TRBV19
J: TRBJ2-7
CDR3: CATQTGNYEQYF

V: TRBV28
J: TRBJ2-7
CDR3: CASTPPGQGRSYEQYF

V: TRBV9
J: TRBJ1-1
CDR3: CASSVEGPGWSNTEAFF

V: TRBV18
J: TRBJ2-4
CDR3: CASSPDRLNIQYF

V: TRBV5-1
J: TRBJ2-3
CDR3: CASSLDTAGQDTQYF

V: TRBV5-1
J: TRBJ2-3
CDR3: CASSTGLAGVADTQYF

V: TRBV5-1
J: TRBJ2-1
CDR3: CASSPGSSYNEQFF

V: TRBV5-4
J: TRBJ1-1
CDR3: CASSHRTGAEAFF

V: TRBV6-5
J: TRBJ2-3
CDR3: CASSYSRGTDTQYF

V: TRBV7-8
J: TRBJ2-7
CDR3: CASSPDWASGRGAYEQYF

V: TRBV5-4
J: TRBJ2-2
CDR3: CASSLNRGHNTGELFF

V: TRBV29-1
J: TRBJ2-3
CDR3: CSGNGGQGTDTQYF

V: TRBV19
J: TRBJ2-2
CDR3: CASRGGRAGTGELFF

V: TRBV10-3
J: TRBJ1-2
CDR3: CAISDLDRNYGYTF

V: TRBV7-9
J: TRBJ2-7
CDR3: CASSPSSGRGYEQYF

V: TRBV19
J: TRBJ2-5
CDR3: CASSTRSGGQTQYF

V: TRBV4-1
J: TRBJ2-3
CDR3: CASSQSLVLFTDTQYF

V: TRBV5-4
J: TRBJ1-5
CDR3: CASSLSIDQPQHF

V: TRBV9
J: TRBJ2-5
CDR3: CASSAWGQQQETQYF

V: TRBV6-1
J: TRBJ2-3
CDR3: CAGGARSRTDTQYF

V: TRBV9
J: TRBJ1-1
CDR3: CASSAGRRSTEAFF

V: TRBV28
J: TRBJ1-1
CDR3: CASRKGAGSEAFF

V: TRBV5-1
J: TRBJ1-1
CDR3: CASSTGQGLNTEAFF

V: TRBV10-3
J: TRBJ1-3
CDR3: CAISPQVGSSSGNTIYF